The 17 T cell receptor beta chains given below trace back to one sample, sequenced in a study of patients and donors after allogeneic stem cell transplantation. TCRdb re-analysed the RT-PCR reads in MiXCR, keeping a single row per CDR3 protein. The sample has about 400,000 distinct CDR3 sequences, 16% seen once. Material for sequencing was blood, either unsorted or a sorted T cell fraction (not recorded which). These receptors came from a human donor who was either an allogeneic HSCT recipient or a stem cell or donor lymphocyte infusion donor (not recorded which). It is not recorded whose cells these are; they may come from a transplant donor.

V is TRBV29-1 and J is TRBJ1-2; 9 positions match TRBD1. Germline assignment: CDR1 SQVTM and CDR2 ANQGSEA. J gave up 9 bases and V 4 bases, and 9 bases lay outside the gene matches. The CDR3 loop spans 13 amino acids. CDR3 loop: CSVAETGGWSYTF. In DNA form, the CDR3 reads TGCAGCGTTGCCGAGACAGGGGGATGGAGCTACACCTTC.

This clonotype showed up just a few times. The chain links TRBV20-1 to TRBJ2-7, with D hard to call. The CDR3 consists of 14 residues. Trimming removed 0 bases from V and 1 base from J, with 10 bases in between. The V gene's germline CDR1 is DFQATT and CDR2 SNEGSKA (reference sequence). The CDR3 sequence: CSARDLELSYEQYF. CDR3 bases: TGCAGTGCTAGAGACCTTGAGCTTTCCTACGAGCAGTACTTC.

This clonotype came up many times. In DNA, the CDR3 is TGTGCCAGCACCGGCAGGGGGGAAGAGACCCAGTACTTC. Encoded protein: CASTGRGEETQYF. The gene calls are TRBV12-3 or TRBV12-4 and TRBJ2-5, with D perhaps TRBD1 (7 bases). V was shortened by 7 bases and J by 3 bases, with 12 bases between the two germline ends. This CDR3 region has 13 residues.

This clonotype has only a few counts. V gene TRBV14 combines with J gene TRBJ1-2; tentative D call: TRBD1 (6 bases). The germline V gene encodes CDR1 SGHDN and CDR2 FVKESK. The CDR3 has 15 amino acids. The V end was cut by 2 bases, the J end by 3 bases, with 13 bases between. CDR3 nucleotide sequence: TGTGCCAGCAGCCAAAGGGGGAGGCTGGACTATGGCTACACCTTC. This codes for CASSQRGRLDYGYTF.

This clonotype was seen a handful of times. The chain recombines TRBV20-1 with TRBJ2-1; 8 nucleotides agree with TRBD2. Per germline, CDR1 DFQATT and CDR2 SNEGSKA (reference sequence). V shed 4 bases and J 2 bases; nucleotides not matched to a gene: 13. The CDR3 is 17 amino acids. The CDR3 DNA reads TGCAGTGCTATCAAGCCAACTAGCGGAATCACCTACAATGAGCAGTTCTTC. It is translated as CSAIKPTSGITYNEQFF.

This chain connects TRBV10-3 to TRBJ1-2; D is ambiguous. V shed 4 bases and J shed 2 bases, with 11 bases lying between them. Germline V gene lookup returns CDR1 ENHRY and CDR2 SYGVKD. This CDR3 region has 14 residues. The DNA of the CDR3 is TGTGCCATCAGTGTTCGTCCCCTCAACTATGGCTACACCTTC. Protein sequence: CAISVRPLNYGYTF.

The chain carries TRBV6-1 and TRBJ2-5, with 8 bases matching TRBD1. Germline assignment: CDR1 MNHNS and CDR2 SASEGT. The CDR3 is 15 amino acids. V was pared by 7 bases and J by 7 bases, with 14 bases of the junction left unmatched. CDR3 sequence: CASIQDQGATGTQYF. CDR3 nucleotides: TGTGCCAGCATCCAAGACCAGGGGGCAACGGGGACCCAGTACTTC.

In this sample, this clonotype turned up a few times. This chain uses TRBV2 with TRBJ2-3; D ambiguous. This CDR3 has 14 residues. Trimming left V 5 bases short and J 0 bases short, with 9 bases between. Looked up from germline, CDR1 is SNHLY and CDR2 is FYNNEI. The CDR3: CASSPVVSTDTQYF. CDR3 bases: TGTGCCAGCAGTCCGGTTGTTAGCACAGATACGCAGTATTTT.

This clonotype has just a few counts. The chain couples TRBV6-1 to TRBJ1-5; TRBD1 matches at 10 bases. CDR3 size: 16 residues. CDR1 and CDR2 from the germline V gene are MNHNS and SASEGT. V lost 6 bases and J lost 3; bases outside the gene matches: 8. CDR3 DNA sequence: TGTGCCAGCAGCCCCACAGGACAGGGGGACAATCAGCCCCAGCATTTT. Its translation is CASSPTGQGDNQPQHF.

V and J are TRBV3-1 and TRBJ2-7, with a weak D call TRBD1 (5 bases). With 0 bases removed from V and 3 bases from J, the gap between germline ends came to 12 bases. Germline V gene sequence: CDR1 LGHDT, CDR2 YNNKEL (reference sequence). The CDR3 consists of 15 residues. The CDR3 DNA follows: TGTGCCAGCAGCCAAGATCGAAGGGGCGGCTACGAGCAGTACTTC. This sequence encodes CASSQDRRGGYEQYF.

The chain joins TRBV7-9 to TRBJ2-5, with 8 bases identical to TRBD2. The CDR3 contains 13 residues. Looked up from germline, CDR1 is SEHNR and CDR2 is FQNEAQ (reference sequence). V trimming: 5 bases; J trimming: 5 bases; junction bases outside the gene matches: 4. The chain's CDR3 is CASSPTSAETQYF. The CDR3 DNA reads TGTGCCAGCAGCCCGACTAGCGCGGAGACCCAGTACTTC.

This clonotype has more than one count but fewer than ten. J is TRBJ1-5 and V is TRBV4-2; D gene unclear. The CDR3 has 18 residues. V lost 1 base to trimming and J lost 0 bases, with 16 bases between them. Germline V gene data show CDR1 as LGHNA and CDR2 as YNFKEQ. The CDR3: CASSQVGEQSHSNQPQHF. Here the CDR3 DNA reads TGTGCCAGCAGCCAAGTTGGGGAACAGTCCCATAGCAATCAGCCCCAGCATTTT.

This clonotype was detected a few times. The chain couples TRBV25-1 to TRBJ2-5; TRBD1 agrees at 8 bases. CDR3 size: 15 residues. Losses at the gene ends were 4 bases for V and 2 bases for J; bases not matched to a gene: 6. CDR1 and CDR2 (germline): MGHDK, SYGVNS. The CDR3 DNA follows: TGTGCCAGCAGTGGCGGCAGGGGGCGGCAAGAGACCCAGTACTTC. Encoded protein: CASSGGRGRQETQYF.

V usage is TRBV5-5 and J usage is TRBJ2-1, with D possibly TRBD2 on 6 matching bases. V was clipped by 7 bases and J by 4 bases, with 24 bases between them. This CDR3 has 17 residues. CDR1 is SGHKS, CDR2 YYEKEE, per germline (reference sequence). The CDR3: CASYRGAPIWGYNEQFF. CDR3 nucleotides: TGTGCCAGCTACCGCGGGGCCCCCATTTGGGGGTACAATGAGCAGTTCTTC.

The rearrangement links TRBV5-1 to TRBJ2-7; TRBD1 agrees at 9 bases. Trimming cost V 4 bases and J 5 bases; bases outside gene matches: 10. The CDR3 totals 15 residues. In germline, CDR1 is SGHRS, CDR2 YFSETQ. The CDR3, as DNA: TGCGCCAGCAGCCCTCACAGGGGGCGCTTCGACGAGCAGTACTTC. This sequence encodes CASSPHRGRFDEQYF.

The CDR3 loop is CASSPGQVNTGELFF. In DNA, the CDR3 is TGCGCCAGCAGCCCCGGACAGGTTAACACCGGGGAGCTGTTTTTT. The rearrangement uses TRBV5-1 and TRBJ2-2, with 7 bases lining up with TRBD1. CDR1 is SGHRS and CDR2 is YFSETQ in the germline V gene. J gave up 2 bases and V 4 bases, and 5 bases lay outside the gene matches. The CDR3 is 15 amino acids.

V is TRBV20-1 and J is TRBJ1-6; 8 bases fit TRBD1. The CDR3 is 15 residues long. Germline lookup yields CDR1 DFQATT and CDR2 SNEGSKA (reference sequence). After removal of 3 bases from V and 9 bases from J, the junction contained 10 bases not matched to a gene. The CDR3 bases are TGCAGTGCTAGCTCCCGGACAGGGTTTGGTTCACCCCTCCACTTT. This translates into CSASSRTGFGSPLHF.